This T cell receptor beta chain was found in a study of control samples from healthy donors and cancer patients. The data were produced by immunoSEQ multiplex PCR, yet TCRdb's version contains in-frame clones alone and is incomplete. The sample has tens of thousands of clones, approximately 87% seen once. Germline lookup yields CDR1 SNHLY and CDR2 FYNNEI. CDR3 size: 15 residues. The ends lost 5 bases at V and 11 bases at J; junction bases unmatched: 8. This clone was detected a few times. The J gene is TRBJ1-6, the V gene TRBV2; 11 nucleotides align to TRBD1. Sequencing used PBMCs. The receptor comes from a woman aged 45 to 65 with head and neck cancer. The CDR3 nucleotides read TGTGCCAGCAGTTTAACCGGGACAGGGGGGCCACCCCTCCACTTT. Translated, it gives CASSLTGTGGPPLHF.